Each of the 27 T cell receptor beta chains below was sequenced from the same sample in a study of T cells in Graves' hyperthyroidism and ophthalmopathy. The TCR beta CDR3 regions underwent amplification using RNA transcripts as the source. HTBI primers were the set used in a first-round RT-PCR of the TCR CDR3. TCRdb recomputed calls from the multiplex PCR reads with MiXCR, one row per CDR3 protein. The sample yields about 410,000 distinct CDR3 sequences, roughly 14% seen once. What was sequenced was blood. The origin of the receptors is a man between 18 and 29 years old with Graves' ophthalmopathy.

In DNA, the CDR3 is TGTGCCATCACCATGGGGCAGAACTATGGCTACACCTTC. Its translation: CAITMGQNYGYTF. The J gene is TRBJ1-2, the V gene TRBV10-3; perhaps TRBD1 as D (5 bases). V was pared by 7 bases and J by 2 bases, with 11 bases between. CDR1 is ENHRY, CDR2 SYGVKD, per germline. This CDR3 contains 13 residues.

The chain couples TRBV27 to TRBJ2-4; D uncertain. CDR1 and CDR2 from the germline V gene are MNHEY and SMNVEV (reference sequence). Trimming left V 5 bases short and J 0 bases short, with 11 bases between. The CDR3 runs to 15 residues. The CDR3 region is CASSPLRLAKNIQYF. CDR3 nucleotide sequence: TGTGCCAGCAGTCCCCTAAGGCTAGCCAAAAACATTCAGTACTTC.

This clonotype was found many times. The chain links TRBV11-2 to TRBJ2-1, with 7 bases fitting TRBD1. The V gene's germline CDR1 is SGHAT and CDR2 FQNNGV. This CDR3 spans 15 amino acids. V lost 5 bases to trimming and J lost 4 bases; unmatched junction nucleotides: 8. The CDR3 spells CASSARQGYYNEQFF. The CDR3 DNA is TGTGCCAGCAGCGCACGACAGGGCTATTACAATGAGCAGTTCTTC. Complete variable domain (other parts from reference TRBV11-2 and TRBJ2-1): EAGVAQSPRYKIIEKRQSVAFWCNPISGHATLYWYQQILGQGPKLLIQFQNNGVVDDSQLPKDRFSAERLKGVDSTLKIQPAKLEDSAVYLCASSARQGYYNEQFFGPGTRLTVL.

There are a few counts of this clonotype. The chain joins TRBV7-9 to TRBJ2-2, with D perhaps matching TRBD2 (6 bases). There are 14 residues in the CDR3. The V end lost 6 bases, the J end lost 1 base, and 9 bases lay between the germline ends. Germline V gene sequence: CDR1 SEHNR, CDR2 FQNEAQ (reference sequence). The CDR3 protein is CASRAGRNTGELFF. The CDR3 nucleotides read TGTGCCAGCAGAGCGGGCCGGAACACCGGGGAGCTGTTTTTT. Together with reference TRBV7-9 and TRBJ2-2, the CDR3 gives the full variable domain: DTGVSQNPRHKITKRGQNVTFRCDPISEHNRLYWYRQTLGQGPEFLTYFQNEAQLEKSRLLSDRFSAERPKGSFSTLEIQRTEQGDSAMYLCASRAGRNTGELFFGEGSRLTVL.

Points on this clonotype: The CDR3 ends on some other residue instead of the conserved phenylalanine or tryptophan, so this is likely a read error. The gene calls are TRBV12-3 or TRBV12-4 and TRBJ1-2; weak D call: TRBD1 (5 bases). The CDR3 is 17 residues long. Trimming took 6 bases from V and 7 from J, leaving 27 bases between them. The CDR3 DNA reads TGTGCCAGCAGCAATTGGGGGGGATGGGATCAGACTATTGGCTACACCCTC. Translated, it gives CASSNWGGWDQTIGYTL.

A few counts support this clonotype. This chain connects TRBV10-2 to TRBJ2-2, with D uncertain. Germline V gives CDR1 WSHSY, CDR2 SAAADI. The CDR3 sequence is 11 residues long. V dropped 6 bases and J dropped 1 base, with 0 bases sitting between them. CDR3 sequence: CASRNTGELFF. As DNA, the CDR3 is TGCGCCAGCAGGAACACCGGGGAGCTGTTTTTT.

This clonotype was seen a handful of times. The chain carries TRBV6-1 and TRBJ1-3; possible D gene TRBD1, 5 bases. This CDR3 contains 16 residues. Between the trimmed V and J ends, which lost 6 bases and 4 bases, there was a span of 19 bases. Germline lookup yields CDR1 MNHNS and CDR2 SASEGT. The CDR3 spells CASRARVFGSGNTIYF. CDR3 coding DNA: TGTGCCAGCAGAGCCAGGGTGTTTGGGTCCGGAAACACCATATATTTT.

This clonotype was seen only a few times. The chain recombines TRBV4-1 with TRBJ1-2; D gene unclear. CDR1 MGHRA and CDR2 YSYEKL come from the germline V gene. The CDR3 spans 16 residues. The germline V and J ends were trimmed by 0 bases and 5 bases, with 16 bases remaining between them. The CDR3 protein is CASSQDRAPDLYGYTF. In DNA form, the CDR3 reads TGCGCCAGCAGCCAAGATCGGGCCCCGGACTTATATGGCTACACCTTC.

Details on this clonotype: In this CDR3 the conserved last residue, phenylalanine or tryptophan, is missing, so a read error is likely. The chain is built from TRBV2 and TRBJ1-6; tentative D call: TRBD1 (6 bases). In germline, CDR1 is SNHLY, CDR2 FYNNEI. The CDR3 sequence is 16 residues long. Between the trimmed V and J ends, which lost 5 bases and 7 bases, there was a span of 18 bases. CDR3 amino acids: CASSSLGQVLNSPLHL. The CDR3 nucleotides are TGTGCCAGCAGTAGTTTGGGACAAGTCTTGAATTCACCCCTCCACCTT.

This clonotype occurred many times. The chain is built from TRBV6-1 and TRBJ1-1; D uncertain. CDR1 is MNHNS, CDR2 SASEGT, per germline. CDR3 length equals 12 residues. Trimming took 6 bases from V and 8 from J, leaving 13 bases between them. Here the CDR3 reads CASRQTHSEAFF. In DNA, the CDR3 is TGTGCCAGCAGGCAGACCCATTCGGAAGCTTTCTTT.

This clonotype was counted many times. In DNA, the CDR3 is TGTGCCAGCAGTTACAGGGTTAATCAGCCCCAGCATTTT. Its translation is CASSYRVNQPQHF. The chain carries TRBV6-5 and TRBJ1-5; D remains unclear. Germline lookup yields CDR1 MNHEY and CDR2 SVGAGI. The CDR3 has 13 amino acids. V dropped 2 bases and J dropped 4 bases, with 6 bases sitting between them.

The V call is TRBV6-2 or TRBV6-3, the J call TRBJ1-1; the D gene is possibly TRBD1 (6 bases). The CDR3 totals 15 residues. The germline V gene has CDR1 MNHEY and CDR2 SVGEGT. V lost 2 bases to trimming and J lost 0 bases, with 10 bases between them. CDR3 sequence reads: CASSYRGGMNTEAFF. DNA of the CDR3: TGTGCCAGCAGTTACCGAGGGGGGATGAACACTGAAGCTTTCTTT.

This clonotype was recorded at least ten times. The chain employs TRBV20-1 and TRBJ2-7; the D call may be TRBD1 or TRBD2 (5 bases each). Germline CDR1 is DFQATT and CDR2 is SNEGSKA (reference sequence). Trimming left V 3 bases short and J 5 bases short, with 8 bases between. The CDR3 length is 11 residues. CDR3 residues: CSARRGDEQYF. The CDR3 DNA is TGCAGTGCTAGGAGGGGTGACGAGCAGTACTTC.

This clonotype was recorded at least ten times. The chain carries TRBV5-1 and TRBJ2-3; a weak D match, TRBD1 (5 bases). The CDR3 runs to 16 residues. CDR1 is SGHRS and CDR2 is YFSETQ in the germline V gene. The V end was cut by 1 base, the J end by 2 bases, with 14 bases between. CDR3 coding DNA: TGCGCCAGCAGCTTGAGGGGTACAGGATTCACAGATACGCAGTATTTT. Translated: CASSLRGTGFTDTQYF.

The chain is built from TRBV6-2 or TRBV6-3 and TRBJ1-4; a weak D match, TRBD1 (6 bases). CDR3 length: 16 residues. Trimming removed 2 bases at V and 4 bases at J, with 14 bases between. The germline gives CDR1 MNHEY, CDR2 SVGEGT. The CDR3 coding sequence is TGTGCCAGCAGTTACCCCAACAGGGCGGTTAATGAAAAACTGTTTTTT. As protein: CASSYPNRAVNEKLFF.

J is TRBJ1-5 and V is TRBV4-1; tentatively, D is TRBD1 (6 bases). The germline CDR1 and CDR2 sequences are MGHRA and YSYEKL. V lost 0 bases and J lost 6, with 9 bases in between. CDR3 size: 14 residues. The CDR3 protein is CASSQEGGRQPQHF. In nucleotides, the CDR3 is TGCGCCAGCAGCCAAGAAGGGGGGCGTCAGCCCCAGCATTTT.

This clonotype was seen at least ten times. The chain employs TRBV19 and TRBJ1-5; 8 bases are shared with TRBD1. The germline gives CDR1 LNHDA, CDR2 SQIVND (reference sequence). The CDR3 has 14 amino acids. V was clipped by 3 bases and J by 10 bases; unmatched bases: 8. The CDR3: CASSIRGQGQPQHF. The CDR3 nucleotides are TGTGCCAGTAGTATTCGAGGACAGGGCCAACCCCAGCATTTT.

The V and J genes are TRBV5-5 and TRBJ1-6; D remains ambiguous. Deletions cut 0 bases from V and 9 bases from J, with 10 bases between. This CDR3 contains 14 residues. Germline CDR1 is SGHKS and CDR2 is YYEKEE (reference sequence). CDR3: CASSLDGQSSPLHF. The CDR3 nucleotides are TGTGCCAGCAGCTTGGATGGGCAGAGTTCACCCCTCCACTTT.

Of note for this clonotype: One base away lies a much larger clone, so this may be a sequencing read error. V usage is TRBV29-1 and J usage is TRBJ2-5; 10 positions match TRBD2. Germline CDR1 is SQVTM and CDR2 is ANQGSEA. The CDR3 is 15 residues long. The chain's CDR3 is CGACSKLAGEETQYF. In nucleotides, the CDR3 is TGCGGCGCCTGTTCTAAGCTAGCGGGGGAGGAGACCCAGTACTTC.

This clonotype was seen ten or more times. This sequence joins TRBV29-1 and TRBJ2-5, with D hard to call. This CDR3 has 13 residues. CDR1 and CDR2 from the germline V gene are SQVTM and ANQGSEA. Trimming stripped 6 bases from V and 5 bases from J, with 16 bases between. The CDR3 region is CSVRTGVGETQYF. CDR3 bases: TGCAGCGTCCGGACGGGTGTGGGTGAGACCCAGTACTTC.

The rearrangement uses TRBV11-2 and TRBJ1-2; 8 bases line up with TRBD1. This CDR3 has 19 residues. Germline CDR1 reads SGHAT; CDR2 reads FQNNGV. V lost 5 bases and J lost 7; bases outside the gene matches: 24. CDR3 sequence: CASSIPLQLVGQGGSGYTF. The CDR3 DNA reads TGTGCCAGCAGCATTCCGCTCCAACTCGTCGGACAGGGAGGGTCTGGCTACACCTTC. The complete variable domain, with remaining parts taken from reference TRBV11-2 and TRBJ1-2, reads EAGVAQSPRYKIIEKRQSVAFWCNPISGHATLYWYQQILGQGPKLLIQFQNNGVVDDSQLPKDRFSAERLKGVDSTLKIQPAKLEDSAVYLCASSIPLQLVGQGGSGYTFGSGTRLTVV.

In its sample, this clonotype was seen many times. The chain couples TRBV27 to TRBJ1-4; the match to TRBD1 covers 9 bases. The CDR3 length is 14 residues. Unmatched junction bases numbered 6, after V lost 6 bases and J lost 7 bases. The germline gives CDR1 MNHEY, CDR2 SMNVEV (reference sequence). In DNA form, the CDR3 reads TGTGCCAGCAGGCGTTTGGACAGGGGTGAAAAACTGTTTTTT. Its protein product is CASRRLDRGEKLFF.

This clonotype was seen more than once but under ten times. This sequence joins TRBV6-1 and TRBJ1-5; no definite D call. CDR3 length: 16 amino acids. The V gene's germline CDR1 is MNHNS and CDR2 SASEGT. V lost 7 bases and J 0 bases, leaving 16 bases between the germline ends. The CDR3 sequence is CASKNRFVFSNQPQHF. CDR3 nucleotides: TGTGCCAGCAAGAACCGATTTGTGTTTAGCAATCAGCCCCAGCATTTT.

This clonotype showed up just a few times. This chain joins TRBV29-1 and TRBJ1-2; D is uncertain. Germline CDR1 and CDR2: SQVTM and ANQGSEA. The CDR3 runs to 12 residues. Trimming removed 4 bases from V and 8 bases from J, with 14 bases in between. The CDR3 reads CSVVYSRGGYTF. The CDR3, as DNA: TGCAGCGTTGTTTACAGTCGTGGGGGCTACACCTTC.

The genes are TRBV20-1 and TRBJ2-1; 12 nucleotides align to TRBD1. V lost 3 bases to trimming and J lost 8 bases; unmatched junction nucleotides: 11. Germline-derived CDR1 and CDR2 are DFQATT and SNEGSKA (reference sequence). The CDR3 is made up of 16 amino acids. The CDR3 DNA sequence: TGCAGTGCTAGGCCAGGGGGGACAGGGGGCAGGGATGAGCAGTTCTTC. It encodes CSARPGGTGGRDEQFF.

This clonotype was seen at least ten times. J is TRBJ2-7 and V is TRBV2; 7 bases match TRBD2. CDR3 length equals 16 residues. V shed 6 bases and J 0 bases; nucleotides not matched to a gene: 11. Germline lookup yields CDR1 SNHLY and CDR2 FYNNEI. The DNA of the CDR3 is TGTGCCAGCAGGGAGGGTAGCGGGTTTTCCTCCTACGAGCAGTACTTC. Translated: CASREGSGFSSYEQYF.

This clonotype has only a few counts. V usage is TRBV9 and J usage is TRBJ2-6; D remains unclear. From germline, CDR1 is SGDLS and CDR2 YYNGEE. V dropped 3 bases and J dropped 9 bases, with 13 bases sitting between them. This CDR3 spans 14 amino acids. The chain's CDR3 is CASSGTRKGNVLTF. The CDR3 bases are TGTGCCAGCAGCGGAACCAGGAAGGGCAACGTCCTGACTTTC.